Shown below are 8 T cell receptor beta chains from a single sample sequenced in a study of shared T cell receptors in the human thymus (dated by TCRdb to the early 2020s). Libraries were prepared through the immunoSEQ multiplex PCR assay. Drawn from immuneACCESS, this table holds only the in-frame rearrangements with V and J called that TCRdb kept. Clones are partly lost; checked studies trace under half to an unresolved V gene and leave the rest unexplained. The sample includes about 610,000 clones, with around 87% observed a single time. Of the sample, about 0.01% falls within the top ten clones. These same data were also listed under a study on human thymus T cells.

The sequenced sample consisted of thymocytes. The source is a boy under three years old with a congenital heart defect. Donor details come from another sample of the same person, matched by shared clones.

The chain joins TRBV7-2 to TRBJ2-3; 7 nucleotides align to TRBD2. V dropped 5 bases and J dropped 6; count of bases not matched to a gene: 23. The germline V gene encodes CDR1 SGHTA and CDR2 FQGNSA. The CDR3 covers 19 residues. The CDR3: CASSKKASRGGTLADTQYF. In DNA, the CDR3 is TGTGCCAGCAGCAAGAAGGCCTCTCGCGGGGGAACCCTTGCTGATACGCAGTATTTT.

The CDR3 region is CASSQVGRREYEQYF. CDR3 nucleotide sequence: TGTGCCAGCAGCCAGGTCGGGAGGAGGGAGTACGAGCAGTACTTC. This chain uses TRBV14 with TRBJ2-7; TRBD2 matches 7 bases. The CDR3 sequence is 15 residues long. From germline, CDR1 is SGHDN and CDR2 FVKESK. The junction had 9 bases not matched to a gene; V was cut back by 3 bases and J by 4 bases.

The chain uses TRBV7-6 and TRBJ2-7; 8 bases match TRBD2. The CDR3 is 18 amino acids. Losses at the gene ends were 5 bases for V and 3 bases for J; bases not matched to a gene: 18. From germline, CDR1 is SGHVS and CDR2 FNYEAQ. As DNA, the CDR3 is TGTGCCAGCAGCCGGCTTAGGTTGGACGGGACTAGTGGCTACGAGCAGTACTTC. Amino acids: CASSRLRLDGTSGYEQYF.

The chain joins TRBV6-1 to TRBJ2-1; TRBD1 agrees at 7 bases. The V gene's germline CDR1 is MNHNS and CDR2 SASEGT. V shed 2 bases, J shed 2 bases, and the junction held 6 bases outside the gene matches. The CDR3 sequence is 16 residues long. The CDR3 nucleotides read TGTGCCAGCAGTGAAAATATGACAGGGCCCTACAATGAGCAGTTCTTC. Its translation: CASSENMTGPYNEQFF.

The chain is built from TRBV19 and TRBJ2-3, with TRBD1 identical over 7 bases. The CDR3 contains 18 residues. Germline V gene sequence: CDR1 LNHDA, CDR2 SQIVND (reference sequence). Trimming removed 1 base from V and 2 bases from J; junction bases left unmatched: 12. Here the CDR3 reads CASSIGIPGQVNTDTQYF. In DNA form, the CDR3 reads TGTGCCAGTAGTATAGGTATCCCCGGACAGGTGAACACAGATACGCAGTATTTT.

The chain links TRBV13 to TRBJ2-7, with D maybe TRBD2 (7 bases). Trimming stripped 5 bases from V and 6 bases from J, with 17 bases between. The CDR3 contains 14 residues. Looked up from germline, CDR1 is PRHDT and CDR2 is FYEKMQ (reference sequence). The CDR3: CASSRGPSSGEQYF. CDR3 bases: TGTGCCAGCAGCCGGGGGCCTTCTAGCGGCGAGCAGTACTTC.

This chain joins TRBV2 and TRBJ1-5; no clear D gene. This CDR3 contains 14 residues. Trimming pared 4 bases from V and 7 bases from J, leaving 14 bases between. Germline V gives CDR1 SNHLY, CDR2 FYNNEI. The CDR3 nucleotides are TGTGCCAGCAGTGTGAGCGGAGGGCGGCAGCCCCAGCATTTT. It is translated as CASSVSGGRQPQHF.

The chain links TRBV6-6 to TRBJ1-1; 7 nucleotides match TRBD1. The CDR3 is made up of 14 amino acids. Germline loops: CDR1 MNHNY, CDR2 SVGAGI (reference sequence). With V trimmed by 6 bases and J by 1 base, 5 bases remained unmatched. The CDR3 region has the DNA TGTGCCAGCAGATCCACAGGGGAGAACACTGAAGCTTTCTTT. Protein product: CASRSTGENTEAFF.